Following are 24 T cell receptor beta chains from one sample sequenced in a study of T-cell memory formation after mild COVID-19 (dated by TCRdb to the early 2020s). Library preparation used 5' RACE. These reads were obtained on an Illumina NovaSeq 6000. The raw public reads went through TCRdb reprocessing: fastp at Q25, MiXCR clone calling, in-frame beta chains kept. Each entry is one CDR3 protein sequence, shown with its most common DNA and genes. The sample table contains under 250,000 distinct CDR3 sequences; only one count was recorded for about 10% of them. The ten largest clones add up to 2.5% to 3.5% of the sample. Sequencing input: PBMCs or a T cell subset sorted from them (not recorded which). These receptors were taken from a man aged 18-30 years who had mild COVID-19 (a few samples of this study predate the infection). The sample titles of this study are shuffled in the database, so cell type and time point are left out; the donor was told from shared clones.

This clonotype was found many times. The chain carries TRBV12-3 or TRBV12-4 and TRBJ1-1; D gene unclear. This CDR3 spans 10 amino acids. Deletions cut 6 bases from V and 5 bases from J, with 4 bases between. In nucleotides, the CDR3 is TGTGCCAGCAGCCGTACTGAAGCTTTCTTT. Encoded protein: CASSRTEAFF.

This clonotype was counted a few times. The chain has TRBV28 and TRBJ2-7, with 11 bases lining up with TRBD2. Germline trimming cut 7 bases from V and 3 bases from J; bases unmatched to any gene: 5. The germline gives CDR1 MDHEN, CDR2 SYDVKM. The CDR3 spans 14 residues. CDR3 nucleotide sequence: TGTGCCAGCACTCGAACTAGCGGGGGCTACGAGCAGTACGTC. This translates into CASTRTSGGYEQYV.

This clonotype was counted between two and nine times. The chain has TRBV9 and TRBJ2-2, with no clear D. The V end was cut by 4 bases, the J end by 5 bases, with 15 bases between. Germline lookup yields CDR1 SGDLS and CDR2 YYNGEE. The length of the CDR3 is 15 residues. This CDR3 is CASSNQVGMTGELFF. The CDR3 DNA reads as TGTGCCAGCAGCAATCAGGTTGGGATGACCGGGGAGCTGTTTTTT. The variable domain in full, completed from reference TRBV9 and TRBJ2-2, reads DSGVTQTPKHLITATGQRVTLRCSPRSGDLSVYWYQQSLDQGLQFLIQYYNGEERAKGNILERFSAQQFPDLHSELNLSSLELGDSALYFCASSNQVGMTGELFFGEGSRLTVL.

This chain uses TRBV27 with TRBJ2-5; 12 nucleotides match TRBD1. Germline CDR1 reads MNHEY; CDR2 reads SMNVEV (reference sequence). The ends lost 1 base at V and 5 bases at J; junction bases unmatched: 8. This CDR3 is built from 17 residues. The CDR3 loop is CASSLFSGTGGTETQYF. The CDR3 region has the DNA TGTGCCAGCAGTTTATTCTCCGGGACAGGGGGCACGGAGACCCAGTACTTC.

This clonotype was counted at least ten times. The rearrangement joins TRBV6-2 or TRBV6-3 to TRBJ2-6; D gene ambiguous. The CDR3 runs to 15 residues. Trimming cost V 3 bases and J 1 base, with 7 bases left between them. CDR1 MNHEY and CDR2 SVGEGT come from the germline V gene. The CDR3 DNA is TGTGCCAGCAGTTATGGAGCGTCTGGGGCCAACGTCCTGACTTTC. It codes for CASSYGASGANVLTF.

The chain uses TRBV7-9 and TRBJ2-6; TRBD1 or TRBD2 may be the D gene (5 bases each). Between the trimmed V and J ends, which lost 3 bases and 2 bases, there was a span of 17 bases. Per germline, CDR1 SEHNR and CDR2 FQNEAQ (reference sequence). This CDR3 region has 18 residues. The CDR3 loop is CASSFRDAFHPGANVLTF. The CDR3 DNA sequence: TGTGCCAGCAGCTTCCGGGACGCCTTCCATCCTGGGGCCAACGTCCTGACTTTC.

This clonotype was observed a few times. This chain uses TRBV5-5 with TRBJ2-7, with D hard to call. V was cut by 5 bases and J by 0 bases, with 12 bases left in between. The CDR3 runs 14 residues. Per the germline V gene, CDR1 is SGHKS and CDR2 is YYEKEE (reference sequence). CDR3 sequence (DNA): TGTGCCAGCAGTGGAACCGGGCCCTCCTACGAGCAGTACGTC. Protein sequence: CASSGTGPSYEQYV.

This clonotype occurred once. The genes are TRBV6-5 and TRBJ2-5; TRBD1 aligns across 12 bases. The germline V gene encodes CDR1 MNHEY and CDR2 SVGAGI. This CDR3 region has 17 residues. Trimming took 5 bases from V and 5 from J; bases not matched to a gene: 12. The CDR3 nucleotides are TGTGCCAGCAGTGGGGACCGGGACAGGGGGCAGGATGAGACCCAGTACTTC. Encoded protein: CASSGDRDRGQDETQYF.

This clonotype was seen a few times. The chain couples TRBV5-1 to TRBJ2-1, with TRBD2 identical over 10 bases. Trimming at V came to 2 bases and at J to 7 bases, leaving 6 bases not matched to a gene. Germline assignment: CDR1 SGHRS and CDR2 YFSETQ. The CDR3 totals 15 residues. Here the CDR3 DNA reads TGCGCCAGCAGCTTAGCGGGGGGGCCATGGAATGAGCAGTTCTTC. Residues: CASSLAGGPWNEQFF.

This clonotype was observed a handful of times. V gene TRBV5-1 combines with J gene TRBJ2-1; the match to TRBD2 covers 8 bases. The CDR3 extends over 17 amino acids. V was clipped by 5 bases and J by 0 bases; unmatched bases: 10. The germline V gene has CDR1 SGHRS and CDR2 YFSETQ. CDR3 DNA sequence: TGCGCCAGCAGACCCACTAGCGGCTCAACCTCCTACAATGAGCAGTTCTTC. This codes for CASRPTSGSTSYNEQFF.

V is TRBV14 and J is TRBJ1-1, with TRBD1 matching 8 bases. Unmatched junction bases numbered 6, after V lost 4 bases and J lost 2 bases. The CDR3 runs 15 residues. The germline CDR1 and CDR2 sequences are SGHDN and FVKESK. CDR3 bases: TGTGCCAGCAGCCCGACAGGGGCTCTCAACACTGAAGCTTTCTTT. Its translation: CASSPTGALNTEAFF.

This rearrangement joins TRBV7-8 to TRBJ2-2, with 7 nucleotides matching TRBD1. V dropped 7 bases and J dropped 8; count of bases not matched to a gene: 13. The CDR3 runs to 15 residues. Germline V gene sequence: CDR1 SGHVS, CDR2 FQNEAQ. The CDR3 region has the DNA TGTGCCAGCAACGTAGGGATAGGGGGCTCAGGGGAGCTGTTTTTT. Its protein is CASNVGIGGSGELFF.

This clonotype turned up a few times. This chain connects TRBV12-3 or TRBV12-4 to TRBJ1-4; 8 bases are shared with TRBD1. The V gene end was trimmed by 6 bases and the J gene end by 5 bases; junction bases not matched to a gene: 5. CDR3 length equals 14 residues. CDR3 residues: CASRPGQENEKLFF. The CDR3 nucleotides are TGTGCCAGCAGGCCGGGACAGGAGAATGAAAAACTGTTTTTT.

In its sample, this clonotype was seen a few times. The gene calls are TRBV7-3 and TRBJ1-1, with a tentative D call TRBD1 (5 bases). The germline V gene has CDR1 SGHTA and CDR2 FQGTGA. V shed 8 bases and J shed 0 bases, with 10 bases lying between them. The CDR3 loop spans 13 amino acids. CDR3 sequence reads: CASGTGVNTEAFF. The DNA of the CDR3 is TGTGCCAGCGGCACGGGGGTGAACACTGAAGCTTTCTTT.

This clonotype was detected only a few times. At one end the junction does not follow the germline gene, possibly because of a read error. The rearrangement links TRBV20-1 to TRBJ2-5, with 7 bases that match TRBD2. Per germline, CDR1 DFQATT and CDR2 SNEGSKA (reference sequence). This CDR3 region has 11 residues. CDR3: CSSSGEETQYF. For the CDR3, the DNA is TGCAGTTCTAGCGGCGAAGAGACCCAGTACTTC.

The chain joins TRBV7-3 to TRBJ2-3; a possible D gene is TRBD2 (5 bases). Germline values: CDR1 SGHTA, CDR2 FQGTGA. The CDR3 length is 15 residues. Trimming took off 5 bases at V and 2 bases at J, with 14 bases between the two ends. CDR3 sequence reads: CASSPTNPFTDTQYF. For the CDR3, the DNA is TGTGCCAGCAGCCCGACTAATCCCTTCACAGATACGCAGTATTTT.

This clonotype was found many times. The chain recombines TRBV5-1 with TRBJ2-2; perhaps TRBD1 as D (5 bases). The CDR3 covers 13 residues. Germline V gene lookup returns CDR1 SGHRS and CDR2 YFSETQ. Between the trimmed V and J ends, which lost 4 bases and 4 bases, there was a span of 8 bases. The CDR3 region has the DNA TGCGCCAGCAGCCCTACAGGCACCGGGGAGCTGTTTTTT. Amino acid sequence: CASSPTGTGELFF.

This clonotype was observed a few times. The chain combines TRBV9 with TRBJ2-1, with TRBD1 matching 7 bases. J gave up 4 bases and V 0 bases, and 1 base lay outside the gene matches. The germline CDR1 and CDR2 sequences are SGDLS and YYNGEE. The CDR3 runs to 14 residues. CDR3 in amino acids: CASSVVGQYNEQFF. The CDR3 nucleotides read TGTGCCAGCAGCGTAGTGGGACAGTACAATGAGCAGTTCTTC.

This clonotype was recorded a few times. V and J are TRBV30 and TRBJ1-1; 8 nucleotides line up with TRBD1. The V and J ends lost 2 bases and 6 bases, in that order; junction bases with no gene match: 14. Germline assignment: CDR1 GTSNPN and CDR2 SVGIG (reference sequence). This CDR3 has 16 amino acids. CDR3 nucleotides: TGTGCCTGGAGTAAGGCAGGGGGCCCAGCATATTCTGAAGCTTTCTTT. Its translation is CAWSKAGGPAYSEAFF.

This clonotype was observed a few times. V gene TRBV6-5 combines with J gene TRBJ2-5, with a possible D match to TRBD2 (6 bases). Germline V gene data show CDR1 as MNHEY and CDR2 as SVGAGI. The CDR3 loop spans 18 amino acids. The V end lost 5 bases, the J end lost 1 base, and 23 bases lay between the germline ends. The CDR3 DNA reads TGTGCCAGCAGTCAGTCCGGGACTCACGACCGTCTCCAAGAGACCCAGTACTTC. Translating it yields CASSQSGTHDRLQETQYF.

This clonotype was observed a few times. The V gene is TRBV12-3 or TRBV12-4, the J gene TRBJ2-3; D not certain. The CDR3 is 14 residues long. Trimming removed 5 bases at V and 5 bases at J, with 14 bases between. The CDR3 is CASSLMSLGDTQYF. CDR3 DNA: TGTGCCAGCAGTCTCATGTCCCTCGGAGATACGCAGTATTTT.

This sequence joins TRBV7-2 and TRBJ1-2; D perhaps matches TRBD1 (5 bases). The germline V and J ends were trimmed by 1 base and 8 bases, with 17 bases remaining between them. CDR1 and CDR2 from the germline V gene are SGHTA and FQGNSA. This CDR3 is built from 15 residues. CDR3 in DNA: TGTGCCAGCAGCTTAGATGCAGGGTGGGAGCGAGGCTACACCTTC. Translating gives CASSLDAGWERGYTF. The variable domain in full, completed from reference TRBV7-2 and TRBJ1-2, reads GAGVSQSPSNKVTEKGKDVELRCDPISGHTALYWYRQSLGQGLEFLIYFQGNSAPDKSGLPSDRFSAERTGGSVSTLTIQRTQQEDSAVYLCASSLDAGWERGYTFGSGTRLTVV.

The chain uses TRBV20-1 and TRBJ2-3; D possibly corresponds to TRBD1 (5 bases). The CDR3 spans 14 residues. Germline V gene sequence: CDR1 DFQATT, CDR2 SNEGSKA (reference sequence). V lost 6 bases and J lost 0, with 13 bases in between. CDR3 protein: CSAERQTSTDTQYF. CDR3 in DNA: TGCAGTGCGGAAAGACAGACTAGCACAGATACGCAGTATTTT.

At least ten counts were recorded for this clonotype. As DNA, the CDR3 is TGTGCCAGCAGCACACCACGACCCTACAATGAGCAGTTCTTC. Residues: CASSTPRPYNEQFF. The J gene is TRBJ2-1, the V gene TRBV7-2; unclear D gene. This CDR3 spans 14 amino acids. Per germline, CDR1 SGHTA and CDR2 FQGNSA. V was trimmed by 5 bases and J by 2 bases, leaving 10 bases between them.